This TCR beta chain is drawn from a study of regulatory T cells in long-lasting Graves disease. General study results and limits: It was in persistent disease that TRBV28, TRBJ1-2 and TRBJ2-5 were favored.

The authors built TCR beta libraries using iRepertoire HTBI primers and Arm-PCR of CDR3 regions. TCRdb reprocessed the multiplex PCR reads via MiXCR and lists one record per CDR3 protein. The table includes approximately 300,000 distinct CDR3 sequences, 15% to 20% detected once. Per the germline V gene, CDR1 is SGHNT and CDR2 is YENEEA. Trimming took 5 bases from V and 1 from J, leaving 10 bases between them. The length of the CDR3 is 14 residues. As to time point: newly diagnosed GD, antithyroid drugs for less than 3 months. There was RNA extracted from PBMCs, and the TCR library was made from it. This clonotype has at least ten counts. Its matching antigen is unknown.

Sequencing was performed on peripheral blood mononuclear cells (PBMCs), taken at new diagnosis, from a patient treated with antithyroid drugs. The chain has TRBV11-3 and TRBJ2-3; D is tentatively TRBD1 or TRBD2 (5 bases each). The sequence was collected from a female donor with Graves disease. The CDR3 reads CASSARGGTDTQYF. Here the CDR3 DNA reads TGTGCCAGCAGCGCGAGGGGCGGCACAGATACGCAGTATTTT.